A selection of T cell receptor beta chains follows, all from one sample in a study of T-cell memory formation after mild COVID-19. TCRdb reanalysed the 5' RACE reads using MiXCR and keeps one entry per CDR3 protein. The sample holds a few hundred thousand distinct CDR3 sequences, around 15% seen once. Sequenced input: PBMCs or a T cell subset sorted from them (not recorded which). All receptors derive from a man younger than 35 who had mild COVID-19 (a few samples of this study predate the infection). Cell type and time point are not known. Both conserved end residues are part of each CDR3. The D gene is left open where the match is weak. Clone size appears in some rows only: once, few, many, or a class for an expanded clone.

few TRBJ1-3 TRBV6-5 . TGTGCCAGCAGTTACGCCCGACAGGCCCTCGGGGGAAACACCATATATTTT CASSYARQALGGNTIYF
few TRBJ1-5 TRBV6-2/TRBV6-3 . TGTGCCAGCAGGGACAGCAATCAGCCCCAGCATTTT CASRDSNQPQHF
few TRBJ2-7 TRBV29-1 TRBD1 TGCAGCGCTCAAGGACAGGGGTACGAGCAGTACTTC CSAQGQGYEQYF
many TRBJ2-1 TRBV5-4 . TGTGCCAGCAGCTTGGAGCCAGTCAACAATGAGCAGTTCTTC CASSLEPVNNEQFF
. TRBJ2-1 TRBV24-1 . TGTGCCACCAGTGATACCGGAAACTACAATGAGCAGTTCTTC CATSDTGNYNEQFF
. TRBJ1-2 TRBV20-1 . TGCAGTGCTACCTCCAGGTTTAACTATGGCTACACCTTC CSATSRFNYGYTF
few TRBJ1-2 TRBV6-5 TRBD1 TGTGCCAGCAGTTACTTTACCGGGACAGGGGTTGGATATGGCTACACCTTC CASSYFTGTGVGYGYTF
many TRBJ1-2 TRBV3-1 . TGTGCCAGCAGCCAAGATTCTGGCTACACCTTC CASSQDSGYTF
. TRBJ2-3 TRBV27 TRBD2 TGTGCCAGCACCCGATCCCGGCTAGCGGGGAGCACAGATACGCAGTATTTT CASTRSRLAGSTDTQYF
few TRBJ2-7 TRBV25-1 . TGTGCCAGCAGTGACCCCTATCTCGAGCAGTACTTC CASSDPYLEQYF
few TRBJ1-6 TRBV9 . TGTGCCAGCAGCGTAGAAGGGGTGGCGCCCCTCCACTTT CASSVEGVAPLHF
. TRBJ2-1 TRBV7-3 . TGTGCCAGCAGCTCCATTGGAGGACAACAGTTCTTC CASSSIGGQQFF
. TRBJ1-5 TRBV7-8 TRBD1 TGTGCCAGCAGCTCGGACAGGGGGCTTGGACAGCCCCAGCATTTT CASSSDRGLGQPQHF
few TRBJ2-3 TRBV3-1 . TGTGCCAGCAGAGGACGTAGCACAGATACGCAGTATTTT CASRGRSTDTQYF
. TRBJ2-1 TRBV7-9 . TGTGCCAGCAGCCCCAGACAGAGCTCCTACAATGAGCAGTTCTTC CASSPRQSSYNEQFF
. TRBJ1-4 TRBV6-5 . TGTGCCAGCAGTTACTCGAAAGTCGGGGGACGCGGTGAAAAACTGTTTTTT CASSYSKVGGRGEKLFF
. TRBJ1-2 TRBV20-1 . TGCAGTGCTAGTAGGGAGGGGCCTGGGGGTGGCTACACCTTC CSASREGPGGGYTF
few TRBJ2-5 TRBV12-3/TRBV12-4 . TGTGCCAGCAGTCGGAATGGAGAGACCCAGTACTTC CASSRNGETQYF
. TRBJ1-2 TRBV2 . TGTGCCAGCAGTGAAGCGGGAGGCTACACCTTC CASSEAGGYTF
. TRBJ2-7 TRBV29-1 TRBD1 TGCAGCGTTGGACAGGGTCGGTCCTACGAGCAGTACTTC CSVGQGRSYEQYF
. TRBJ1-5 TRBV18 . TGTGCCAGCTCACCACTAAGTGATCAGCCCCAGCATTTT CASSPLSDQPQHF
few TRBJ1-2 TRBV4-2 . TGTGCCAGCAGCCGAAGGCCTGGCCAGGGGAGTCCCGATGGCTACACCTTC CASSRRPGQGSPDGYTF
many TRBJ2-1 TRBV4-3 . TGCGCCAGCAGCCAAGGGACTGGATCCTACAATGAGCAGTTCTTC CASSQGTGSYNEQFF
few TRBJ2-5 TRBV7-2 TRBD2 TGTGCCAGCAGCCCAAGAGCACTAGCGGGGGGTGAGACCCAGTACTTC CASSPRALAGGETQYF
few TRBJ1-5 TRBV12-3/TRBV12-4 . TGTGCCAGCAGTTTCCAGGGTTTAAGCAATCAGCCCCAGCATTTT CASSFQGLSNQPQHF
. TRBJ2-1 TRBV29-1 TRBD2 TGCAGCGTTTTAATGTTAGCGGGGTCCCTCTACAATGAGCAGTTCTTC CSVLMLAGSLYNEQFF
. TRBJ2-5 TRBV7-9 . TGTGCCAGCAGCTTATTTTCCGGCGAGGGGGGGACCCAGTACTTC CASSLFSGEGGTQYF
. TRBJ2-5 TRBV7-9 TRBD1 TGTGCCAGCAGTAGGGACAGGGGGCGACAAGAGACCCAGTACTTC CASSRDRGRQETQYF
many TRBJ2-7 TRBV6-2/TRBV6-3 TRBD2 TGTGCCAGCAGGCCCACTAGCGGGCACTCCTACGAGCAGTACTTC CASRPTSGHSYEQYF
few TRBJ2-3 TRBV28 . TGTGCCAGCAGTTTAAACCCTACTAAGACAGATACGCAGTATTTT CASSLNPTKTDTQYF
few TRBJ2-7 TRBV20-1 TRBD1 TGCAGTGCTAGGGCCGGGACAGGGTGGGAACAACAGTACTTC CSARAGTGWEQQYF
. TRBJ2-3 TRBV24-1 . TGTGCCACCAGTGAGGGCAGGGAAGGCACAGATACGCAGTATTTT CATSEGREGTDTQYF
few TRBJ2-1 TRBV6-5 . TGTGCCAGCAGTTACCGAGGGGGAGCCTACAATGAGCAGTTCTTC CASSYRGGAYNEQFF
few TRBJ2-3 TRBV12-3/TRBV12-4 . TGTGCCAGCAGCCAGACAGCTTCCACAGATACGCAGTATTTT CASSQTASTDTQYF
few TRBJ1-1 TRBV20-1 . TGCAGTGGGAACAGAGGTAGTCGGAACACTGAAGCTTTCTTT CSGNRGSRNTEAFF
few TRBJ1-2 TRBV28 . TGTGCCAGCAAGCGGGGCCCAGGCGGGTTGGGCTACACCTTC CASKRGPGGLGYTF
. TRBJ1-1 TRBV5-1 TRBD1 TGCGCCAGCAGCTTGGGGGGACAGACTGCCACTGAAGCTTTCTTT CASSLGGQTATEAFF